Below, 13 T cell receptor beta chains from the same sample are listed, as sequenced in a study of cytomegalovirus exposure and HLA in healthy donors. Both 60 Vbeta primers and 13 Jbeta primers went into the PCR. Repertoires were generated with immunoSEQ multiplex PCR, while TCRdb's copy carries only in-frame clones and drops some. Here the sample spans roughly 160,000 clones, 80% being singletons. Sequencing input: PBMCs. All receptors derive from a man aged 18 to 29 in good health and CMV-seropositive.

The chain employs TRBV6-5 and TRBJ1-1; TRBD1 agrees at 7 bases. V lost 5 bases and J lost 4; bases outside the gene matches: 10. This CDR3 is 15 amino acids long. CDR1 is MNHEY, CDR2 SVGAGI, per germline. CDR3: CASSKDRVIFTEAFF. The CDR3 nucleotides read TGTGCCAGCAGTAAAGACAGGGTTATTTTCACTGAAGCTTTCTTT.

J is TRBJ1-6 and V is TRBV30; D is perhaps TRBD1 (6 bases). Per germline, CDR1 GTSNPN and CDR2 SVGIG (reference sequence). The CDR3 has 12 residues. The V gene lost 4 bases and the J gene lost 13 bases, with 14 bases spanning the gap. CDR3 region: CAWNRDTEPLHF. In nucleotides, the CDR3 is TGTGCCTGGAATCGGGACACGGAGCCCCTCCACTTT. Based on the CDR3 plus reference TRBV30 and TRBJ1-6, the full variable domain is SQTIHQWPATLVQPVGSPLSLECTVEGTSNPNLYWYRQAAGRGLQLLFYSVGIGQISSEVPQNLSASRPQDRQFILSSKKLLLSDSGFYLCAWNRDTEPLHFGNGTRLTVT.

The genes are TRBV27 and TRBJ1-5; D is perhaps TRBD1 (6 bases). Per germline, CDR1 MNHEY and CDR2 SMNVEV (reference sequence). This CDR3 contains 15 residues. The germline V and J ends were trimmed by 3 bases and 0 bases, with 9 bases remaining between them. The CDR3 DNA reads as TGTGCCAGCAGTTTGGGACAATTTAGCAATCAGCCCCAGCATTTT. Translated: CASSLGQFSNQPQHF.

This clone has more than one count but fewer than ten. The chain combines TRBV5-1 with TRBJ2-7; no clear D gene. The CDR3 loop spans 14 amino acids. V lost 0 bases and J 4 bases, leaving 11 bases between the germline ends. The germline V gene has CDR1 SGHRS and CDR2 YFSETQ. This CDR3 reads CASSLVSDQYEQYF. CDR3 DNA: TGCGCCAGCAGCTTGGTTTCTGATCAGTACGAGCAGTACTTC.

The chain has TRBV5-6 and TRBJ1-4; the D gene is possibly TRBD1 (6 bases). There are 16 residues in the CDR3. Germline loops: CDR1 SGHDT, CDR2 YYEEEE. V was trimmed by 0 bases and J by 0 bases, leaving 9 bases between them. CDR3 protein: CASSLGRGTTNEKLFF. DNA of the CDR3: TGTGCCAGCAGCTTGGGCAGGGGCACAACTAATGAAAAACTGTTTTTT.

J is TRBJ2-7 and V is TRBV5-1, with 9 bases lining up with TRBD1. V shed 4 bases and J 2 bases; nucleotides not matched to a gene: 1. Germline CDR1 SGHRS, CDR2 YFSETQ. The CDR3 contains 13 residues. The CDR3 DNA reads TGCGCCAGCAGCGGGACAGGGCCCTACGAGCAGTACTTC. It yields the protein CASSGTGPYEQYF.

The genes are TRBV27 and TRBJ1-1; D is ambiguous. Trimming cost V 3 bases and J 2 bases, with 13 bases left between them. Looked up from germline, CDR1 is MNHEY and CDR2 is SMNVEV (reference sequence). CDR3 length: 15 amino acids. CDR3 sequence: CASSFHSQHNTEAFF. The CDR3 DNA is TGTGCCAGCAGTTTCCATTCACAGCACAACACTGAAGCTTTCTTT.

This CDR3 is CSVDGLAGVETQYF. The CDR3 DNA is TGCAGCGTCGACGGACTAGCGGGAGTAGAGACCCAGTACTTC. The genes are TRBV29-1 and TRBJ2-5, with TRBD2 matching 13 bases. The V and J ends lost 6 bases and 4 bases, in that order; junction bases with no gene match: 5. CDR1 is SQVTM and CDR2 is ANQGSEA in the germline V gene. CDR3 length: 14 amino acids.

The V gene is TRBV6-7, the J gene TRBJ1-5; 10 bases align to TRBD1. TRBV6-7 is noted as an ORF with a role that remains uncertain. With 8 bases clipped from V and 4 bases from J, the junction kept 2 bases outside the gene matches. The CDR3 is 13 residues long. CDR3 DNA sequence: TGTGCCAGCCTGGGACAGGGGAATCAGCCCCAGCATTTT. Amino acids: CASLGQGNQPQHF.

The chain uses TRBV5-4 and TRBJ2-1, with 10 bases matching TRBD2. Germline V CDR1 and CDR2: SGHNT, YYREEE (reference sequence). J was trimmed by 10 bases and V by 3 bases; bases with no gene match: 10. This CDR3 is 15 amino acids long. CDR3 coding DNA: TGTGCCAGCAGCTACGGACTAGCGGACCTGGGGGAGCAGTTCTTC. This sequence encodes CASSYGLADLGEQFF. Based on the CDR3 plus reference TRBV5-4 and TRBJ2-1, the full variable domain is ETGVTQSPTHLIKTRGQQVTLRCSSQSGHNTVSWYQQALGQGPQFIFQYYREEENGRGNFPPRFSGLQFPNYSSELNVNALELDDSALYLCASSYGLADLGEQFFGPGTRLTVL.

This clone was seen only once. V usage is TRBV4-3 and J usage is TRBJ2-2, with TRBD2 as a possible D gene (6 bases). V lost 1 base and J 2 bases, leaving 14 bases between the germline ends. The CDR3 has 17 amino acids. In germline, CDR1 is LGHNA, CDR2 YSLEER. The CDR3: CASSQGGGKLNTGELFF. The CDR3 DNA reads as TGCGCCAGCAGCCAAGGAGGAGGGAAGTTAAACACCGGGGAGCTGTTTTTT.

This clone was detected only once. V usage is TRBV2 and J usage is TRBJ1-1, with D perhaps matching TRBD1 (5 bases). This CDR3 has 13 amino acids. The V gene's germline CDR1 is SNHLY and CDR2 FYNNEI. Between the trimmed V and J ends, which lost 10 bases and 1 base, there was a span of 13 bases. This CDR3 is CATRQKPNTEAFF. The CDR3 DNA reads TGTGCCACCCGACAGAAACCGAACACTGAAGCTTTCTTT.

The chain is built from TRBV5-4 and TRBJ1-2; 7 nucleotides match TRBD1. The CDR3 loop spans 14 amino acids. The germline V gene encodes CDR1 SGHNT and CDR2 YYREEE (reference sequence). The ends lost 0 bases at V and 6 bases at J; junction bases unmatched: 5. This CDR3 is CASSLAGGVDGYTF. CDR3 sequence (DNA): TGTGCCAGCAGCTTGGCAGGGGGTGTGGATGGCTACACCTTC.